The 28 T cell receptor beta chains in this list originate from one sample, sequenced in a study of T cell repertoires in cytomegalovirus infection. TCRdb recomputed calls from the reads with MiXCR, one row per CDR3 protein. The sample includes approximately 500,000 distinct CDR3 sequences, 16% of them seen just once. The material sequenced was CD8+ T cells from PBMCs. The receptors were gathered from a human donor in good health (CMV status not recorded). Some clones in this sample may be carry-over from other donors' samples.

The CDR3 here is CASSSSAGPSSEKLFF. The DNA for the CDR3 is TGTGCCAGCAGTTCCTCCGCCGGTCCGAGCAGTGAAAAACTGTTTTTT. V usage is TRBV12-3 or TRBV12-4 and J usage is TRBJ1-4; no clear D. V was trimmed by 4 bases and J by 7 bases, leaving 19 bases between them. CDR3 length: 16 residues.

This clonotype occurred a few times. As DNA, the CDR3 is TGTGCCAGCAGCTTGCCCGACAACGAGCAGTACTTC. Encoded protein: CASSLPDNEQYF. V gene TRBV5-6 combines with J gene TRBJ2-7, with D uncertain. This CDR3 has 12 amino acids. The V and J ends lost 1 base and 5 bases respectively, with 7 bases between them. Germline loops: CDR1 SGHDT, CDR2 YYEEEE.

This clonotype was observed a handful of times. This chain links TRBV5-6 with TRBJ1-5; no definite D call. The CDR3 has 13 amino acids. V shed 0 bases and J shed 6 bases, with 7 bases lying between them. Germline V lookup: CDR1 SGHDT, CDR2 YYEEEE. The CDR3 loop reads CASSLGPSQPQHF. The CDR3 coding sequence is TGTGCCAGCAGCTTGGGACCCTCTCAGCCCCAGCATTTT.

This clonotype was seen repeatedly, ten times or more. The genes are TRBV7-8 and TRBJ2-2; weak D call: TRBD1 (6 bases). The CDR3 is made up of 15 amino acids. Germline CDR1 is SGHVS and CDR2 is FQNEAQ. V gave up 5 bases and J gave up 4 bases, with 14 bases separating them. The CDR3 DNA reads TGTGCCAGCAGCCTATTGGGGACAACCACCGGGGAGCTGTTTTTT. It translates to CASSLLGTTTGELFF.

The V call is TRBV20-1, the J call TRBJ2-4; 7 bases align to TRBD2. The CDR3 spans 15 residues. V trimming: 2 bases; J trimming: 4 bases; junction bases outside the gene matches: 8. Looked up from germline, CDR1 is DFQATT and CDR2 is SNEGSKA (reference sequence). Written as DNA, the CDR3 is TGCAGTGCTAGATCCGGGGCTAGCGGTAAAAACATTCAGTACTTC. It specifies CSARSGASGKNIQYF.

This clonotype was seen at least ten times. The chain has TRBV7-8 and TRBJ2-7, with D possibly being TRBD1 or TRBD2 (5 bases each). This CDR3 is 16 amino acids long. CDR1 and CDR2 from the germline V gene are SGHVS and FQNEAQ. Trimming pared 2 bases from V and 0 bases from J, leaving 14 bases between. The CDR3 region has the DNA TGTGCCAGCAGCTTATTAATGGGGGAACTCTCCTACGAGCAGTACTTC. Translated, it gives CASSLLMGELSYEQYF.

This clonotype was seen at least ten times. The rearrangement uses TRBV7-2 and TRBJ2-1; D possibly uses TRBD1 or TRBD2 (5 bases each). Trimming took 4 bases from V and 2 from J, leaving 6 bases between them. The CDR3 contains 13 residues. Germline CDR1 and CDR2: SGHTA and FQGNSA. This CDR3 reads CASSWDPYNEQFF. Written as DNA, the CDR3 is TGTGCCAGCAGCTGGGACCCCTACAATGAGCAGTTCTTC.

This clonotype was counted a few times. The V and J genes are TRBV10-2 and TRBJ1-5; 8 bases match TRBD1. The CDR3 consists of 15 residues. From germline, CDR1 is WSHSY and CDR2 SAAADI. Trimming at V came to 10 bases and at J to 0 bases, leaving 8 bases not matched to a gene. The CDR3 DNA follows: TGCGCCACCGAGACAGGGGAATATAGCAATCAGCCCCAGCATTTT. Protein: CATETGEYSNQPQHF.

This rearrangement joins TRBV11-2 to TRBJ1-1; D not resolved. The germline CDR1 and CDR2 sequences are SGHAT and FQNNGV. V lost 1 base, J lost 6 bases, and 9 bases lay in between. The CDR3 covers 13 residues. This chain's CDR3 is CASSLAGLAEAFF. Written as DNA, the CDR3 is TGTGCCAGCAGCTTAGCAGGCCTGGCTGAAGCTTTCTTT.

This clonotype was seen at least ten times. This sequence joins TRBV7-8 and TRBJ2-7; D is unclear. Germline CDR1 reads SGHVS; CDR2 reads FQNEAQ. V was clipped by 1 base and J by 2 bases, with 6 bases between them. CDR3 length: 13 residues. CDR3 coding DNA: TGTGCCAGCAGCTTAGAAACCACCTACGAGCAGTACTTC. Translating gives CASSLETTYEQYF.

This clonotype came up many times. The CDR3, as DNA: TGTGCCAGCAGCTCAACTCCCGGGACTAGCGAGAACACCGGGGAGCTGTTTTTT. The encoded protein is CASSSTPGTSENTGELFF. The chain links TRBV7-9 to TRBJ2-2; 10 nucleotides align to TRBD2. Per germline, CDR1 SEHNR and CDR2 FQNEAQ (reference sequence). Losses at the gene ends were 4 bases for V and 1 base for J; bases not matched to a gene: 9. This CDR3 has 18 amino acids.

The chain links TRBV6-5 to TRBJ2-1, with TRBD2 matching over 8 bases. Germline CDR1 MNHEY, CDR2 SVGAGI. Losses at the gene ends were 2 bases for V and 9 bases for J; bases not matched to a gene: 6. This CDR3 is 14 amino acids long. The CDR3 here is CASSYEGGGIEQFF. The CDR3 DNA is TGTGCCAGCAGTTACGAAGGCGGGGGGATTGAGCAGTTCTTC.

This clonotype was detected a few times. The J gene is TRBJ2-1, the V gene TRBV20-1; 9 nucleotides align to TRBD2. Germline V gene sequence: CDR1 DFQATT, CDR2 SNEGSKA (reference sequence). J gave up 0 bases and V 1 base, and 1 base lay outside the gene matches. The CDR3 contains 15 residues. The DNA of the CDR3 is TGCAGTGCTAGAGTTAGCGGGAGCTCCTACAATGAGCAGTTCTTC. This gives the protein CSARVSGSSYNEQFF.

This clonotype was seen ten or more times. The V and J genes are TRBV4-2 and TRBJ2-4, with D tentatively TRBD2 (6 bases). The CDR3 loop spans 13 amino acids. The V end lost 8 bases, the J end lost 9 bases, and 17 bases lay between the germline ends. Germline assignment: CDR1 LGHNA and CDR2 YNFKEQ. CDR3 loop: CASSGTGPGIQYF. The CDR3, as DNA: TGTGCCAGCTCCGGGACTGGACCCGGCATTCAGTACTTC.

This clonotype was detected ten times or more. The chain is built from TRBV7-8 and TRBJ2-2; 9 bases map to TRBD1. The CDR3 sequence is 15 residues long. Germline loops: CDR1 SGHVS, CDR2 FQNEAQ. Trimming removed 5 bases from V and 5 bases from J; junction bases left unmatched: 6. The CDR3 loop is CASSLTTGGTGELFF. In DNA form, the CDR3 reads TGTGCCAGCAGCCTGACGACAGGGGGTACCGGGGAGCTGTTTTTT.

This clonotype was observed a few times. The chain is built from TRBV20-1 and TRBJ1-1; no clear D. CDR1 and CDR2 (germline): DFQATT, SNEGSKA (reference sequence). V lost 4 bases, J lost 0 bases, and 21 bases lay in between. The CDR3 is 17 residues long. This chain's CDR3 is CSATPYGTDVVNTEAFF. The CDR3 DNA is TGCAGTGCTACCCCATACGGTACGGATGTAGTGAACACTGAAGCTTTCTTT.

This clonotype was found many times. This chain connects TRBV7-9 to TRBJ2-7; possibly TRBD1 or TRBD2 for D (5 bases each). Germline lookup yields CDR1 SEHNR and CDR2 FQNEAQ (reference sequence). This CDR3 region has 15 residues. The V end lost 5 bases, the J end lost 3 bases, and 17 bases lay between the germline ends. This CDR3 reads CASSVSGTPSYEQYF. The DNA for the CDR3 is TGTGCCAGCAGCGTTTCTGGGACGCCAAGCTACGAGCAGTACTTC.

The V call is TRBV24-1, the J call TRBJ2-7; D not certain. The CDR3 is made up of 15 amino acids. V lost 4 bases, J lost 2 bases, and 14 bases lay in between. Germline V gives CDR1 KGHDR, CDR2 SFDVKD. This CDR3 is CATSETSQEAYEQYF. In nucleotides, the CDR3 is TGTGCCACCAGTGAGACTTCACAAGAGGCCTACGAGCAGTACTTC.

In its sample, this clonotype was seen many times. The V gene is TRBV7-9, the J gene TRBJ2-1, with D possibly matching TRBD2 (5 bases). The germline gives CDR1 SEHNR, CDR2 FQNEAQ (reference sequence). There are 15 residues in the CDR3. Trimming left V 2 bases short and J 3 bases short, with 11 bases between. Written as DNA, the CDR3 is TGTGCCAGCAGCTTAACCCCGGGGAGCTACAATGAGCAGTTCTTC. This encodes CASSLTPGSYNEQFF.

This chain connects TRBV5-1 to TRBJ1-5; no clear D gene. V shed 4 bases and J shed 2 bases, with 13 bases lying between them. The germline gives CDR1 SGHRS, CDR2 YFSETQ. The CDR3 loop spans 15 amino acids. The CDR3 nucleotides read TGCGCCAGCAGCAAGGGAGGTAGGGGCAATCAGCCCCAGCATTTT. Protein: CASSKGGRGNQPQHF.

This clonotype was counted many times. The genes are TRBV7-6 and TRBJ1-6, with TRBD1 identical over 9 bases. Per the germline V gene, CDR1 is SGHVS and CDR2 is FNYEAQ. The CDR3 runs to 17 residues. The junction had 9 bases not matched to a gene; V was cut back by 4 bases and J by 5 bases. CDR3 region: CASSSPLQGADNSPLHF. Here the CDR3 DNA reads TGTGCCAGCAGCTCTCCTCTACAGGGGGCGGATAATTCACCCCTCCACTTT. Supplemented by reference TRBV7-6 and TRBJ1-6, the full variable domain reads GAGVSQSPRYKVTKRGQDVALRCDPISGHVSLYWYRQALGQGPEFLTYFNYEAQQDKSGLPNDRFSAERPEGSISTLTIQRTEQRDSAMYRCASSSPLQGADNSPLHFGNGTRLTVT.

This clonotype was seen many times. V and J are TRBV7-9 and TRBJ2-5; 8 positions match TRBD1. The V gene end was trimmed by 5 bases and the J gene end by 4 bases; junction bases not matched to a gene: 6. Germline V gene sequence: CDR1 SEHNR, CDR2 FQNEAQ (reference sequence). CDR3 length equals 14 residues. CDR3 amino acids: CASSARQGSETQYF. In DNA form, the CDR3 reads TGTGCCAGCAGCGCCAGACAGGGGTCAGAGACCCAGTACTTC.

This clonotype has ten or more counts. The chain has TRBV12-5 and TRBJ1-3, with unresolved D. The CDR3 totals 15 residues. Per the germline V gene, CDR1 is LGHNT and CDR2 is FRNRAP. The V and J ends lost 3 bases and 5 bases respectively, with 14 bases between them. The CDR3 DNA reads as TGTGCTAGTGGTTTTCTCTTCCGGCCCCGAAACACCATATATTTT. It codes for CASGFLFRPRNTIYF.

This clonotype was recorded at least ten times. This rearrangement joins TRBV12-3 or TRBV12-4 to TRBJ2-1, with a possible D match to TRBD1 (6 bases). V lost 5 bases to trimming and J lost 7 bases, with 15 bases between them. The CDR3 is 14 amino acids. CDR3 in amino acids: CASSPWAGVNEQFF. In DNA form, the CDR3 reads TGTGCCAGCAGTCCCTGGGCAGGGGTAAATGAGCAGTTCTTC.

This clonotype appeared many times. The chain carries TRBV7-3 and TRBJ2-1; 13 positions agree with TRBD2. Germline assignment: CDR1 SGHTA and CDR2 FQGTGA. Trimming at V came to 5 bases and at J to 8 bases, leaving 15 bases not matched to a gene. The CDR3 totals 18 residues. CDR3 DNA: TGTGCCAGCAGCCCGACCGGGGGGACTAGCGGGATTAGGGATGAGCAGTTCTTC. Translating it yields CASSPTGGTSGIRDEQFF.

At least ten counts were recorded for this clonotype. The gene calls are TRBV12-3 or TRBV12-4 and TRBJ2-7; 7 bases agree with TRBD1. The CDR3 extends over 14 amino acids. Trimming took 6 bases from V and 3 from J; bases not matched to a gene: 8. The CDR3 DNA follows: TGTGCCAGCAGCTCCCGGGACAGAGTCTACGAGCAGTACTTC. This gives the protein CASSSRDRVYEQYF.

This clonotype occurred a few times. The CDR3 DNA follows: TGTGCCAGCAGCGAGGGGGACAGGGGACAAGGAAATTCACCCCTCCACTTT. Residues: CASSEGDRGQGNSPLHF. The V call is TRBV9, the J call TRBJ1-6, with 10 bases identical to TRBD1. CDR1 and CDR2 (germline): SGDLS, YYNGEE. Trimming took 3 bases from V and 7 from J; bases not matched to a gene: 10. This CDR3 has 17 residues.

This clonotype occurred a few times. The rearrangement links TRBV7-9 to TRBJ2-1; a possible D gene is TRBD1 (5 bases). The CDR3 runs to 15 residues. Trimming removed 4 bases at V and 4 bases at J, with 14 bases between. Germline CDR1 and CDR2: SEHNR and FQNEAQ (reference sequence). The CDR3 DNA reads as TGTGCCAGCAGCTACCCCAGGGCGCCTTACAATGAGCAGTTCTTC. This translates into CASSYPRAPYNEQFF.